The 14 T cell receptor beta chains given below trace back to one sample, sequenced in a study of graft-versus-host responses after intestinal transplantation. What these receptors recognize is not known. Assay used: immunoSEQ multiplex PCR; TCRdb lists only in-frame clones, some missing. The sample carries about 50,000 clones, about 90% recorded once. Sequenced here: unstimulated CD4+ T cells sorted from spleen or lymph node cells, sampled before transplant. These TCRs come from a human donor who was the organ donor for an intestinal transplant.

The chain is built from TRBV28 and TRBJ2-3; no clear D gene. V shed 6 bases and J shed 3 bases, with 10 bases lying between them. Germline CDR1 is MDHEN and CDR2 is SYDVKM. This CDR3 region has 13 residues. The CDR3 protein is CASRPVSTDTQYF. The DNA of the CDR3 is TGTGCCAGCAGGCCTGTCTCAACAGATACGCAGTATTTT.

The V gene is TRBV9, the J gene TRBJ2-7; unclear D gene. The length of the CDR3 is 15 residues. Trimming stripped 0 bases from V and 0 bases from J, with 10 bases between. Germline V gene sequence: CDR1 SGDLS, CDR2 YYNGEE. The CDR3 region is CASSVGSVHSYEQYF. The CDR3 DNA reads TGTGCCAGCAGCGTAGGAAGCGTACACTCCTACGAGCAGTACTTC.

The chain combines TRBV9 with TRBJ1-2, with D maybe TRBD1 (6 bases). Trimming cost V 4 bases and J 5 bases, with 15 bases left between them. This CDR3 region has 14 residues. Germline V gene data show CDR1 as SGDLS and CDR2 as YYNGEE. The CDR3 protein is CASSPHREEYGYTF. The CDR3, as DNA: TGTGCCAGCAGCCCCCACAGGGAGGAGTATGGCTACACCTTC.

The chain links TRBV20-1 to TRBJ2-7, with 7 bases matching TRBD1. CDR1 DFQATT and CDR2 SNEGSKA come from the germline V gene (reference sequence). The CDR3 runs to 11 residues. V dropped 7 bases and J dropped 1; count of bases not matched to a gene: 1. The CDR3 DNA reads as TGCAGTGTGGACAGGTCCTACGAGCAGTACTTC. Protein product: CSVDRSYEQYF.

The V call is TRBV27, the J call TRBJ2-1; 8 bases agree with TRBD1. Losses at the gene ends were 7 bases for V and 2 bases for J; bases not matched to a gene: 13. Germline values: CDR1 MNHEY, CDR2 SMNVEV (reference sequence). This CDR3 region has 17 residues. This CDR3 reads CASTSYSRGRAYNEQFF. CDR3 nucleotide sequence: TGTGCCAGCACCTCCTACTCCAGGGGGCGCGCCTACAATGAGCAGTTCTTC.

The chain recombines TRBV15 with TRBJ1-5; TRBD1 is a possible D gene (5 bases). Germline CDR1 is LNHNV and CDR2 is YYDKDF (reference sequence). The CDR3 is made up of 15 amino acids. V dropped 1 base and J dropped 1 base, with 8 bases sitting between them. CDR3 loop: CATSRGGESNQPQHF. The DNA for the CDR3 is TGTGCCACCAGCAGAGGAGGGGAGAGCAATCAGCCCCAGCATTTT. The complete variable domain, with remaining parts taken from reference TRBV15 and TRBJ1-5, reads DAMVIQNPRYQVTQFGKPVTLSCSQTLNHNVMYWYQQKSSQAPKLLFHYYDKDFNNEADTPDNFQSRRPNTSFCFLDIRSPGLGDTAMYLCATSRGGESNQPQHFGDGTRLSIL.

This clone occurred a few times. The V and J genes are TRBV2 and TRBJ2-5; 7 nucleotides align to TRBD1. The J segment lost 5 bases and the V segment lost 8 bases, leaving 8 bases of the junction unmatched. The length of the CDR3 is 13 residues. The germline V gene has CDR1 SNHLY and CDR2 FYNNEI. DNA for the CDR3: TGTGCCAGCTTTAAGGGGGCGACGGAGACCCAGTACTTC. Its protein is CASFKGATETQYF. Based on the CDR3 plus reference TRBV2 and TRBJ2-5, the full variable domain is EPEVTQTPSHQVTQMGQEVILRCVPISNHLYFYWYRQILGQKVEFLVSFYNNEISEKSEIFDDQFSVERPDGSNFTLKIRSTKLEDSAMYFCASFKGATETQYFGPGTRLLVL.

This chain links TRBV7-2 with TRBJ2-2, with 16 bases lining up with TRBD2. The CDR3 spans 16 residues. J gave up 7 bases and V 5 bases, and 4 bases lay outside the gene matches. CDR1 SGHTA and CDR2 FQGNSA come from the germline V gene. DNA for the CDR3: TGTGCCAGCAGCGTCGGGACTAGCGGGAGGGGCGGGGAGCTGTTTTTT. Protein: CASSVGTSGRGGELFF.

The V gene is TRBV7-2, the J gene TRBJ2-1, with D perhaps TRBD2 (5 bases). Trimming shortened V by 1 base and J by 9 bases, and 13 bases separated the two germline ends. In germline, CDR1 is SGHTA, CDR2 FQGNSA. The CDR3 sequence is 14 residues long. The CDR3 coding sequence is TGTGCCAGCAGCTTAGGGAGGCCGCTAGGTGAGCAGTTCTTC. Encoded protein: CASSLGRPLGEQFF. The whole variable domain, remainder taken from reference TRBV7-2 and TRBJ2-1, is GAGVSQSPSNKVTEKGKDVELRCDPISGHTALYWYRQSLGQGLEFLIYFQGNSAPDKSGLPSDRFSAERTGGSVSTLTIQRTQQEDSAVYLCASSLGRPLGEQFFGPGTRLTVL.

The gene calls are TRBV7-8 and TRBJ2-7; D is perhaps TRBD2 (6 bases). V was pared by 1 base and J by 3 bases, with 16 bases between. Germline V gene lookup returns CDR1 SGHVS and CDR2 FQNEAQ. CDR3 length equals 16 residues. The CDR3 is CASSLVRRGSIYEQYF. For the CDR3, the DNA is TGTGCCAGCAGCTTAGTAAGGAGGGGCTCCATCTACGAGCAGTACTTC.

CDR3 sequence (DNA): TGTGCCAGCGCCCGCGAGGGGGGGGCCTACGAGCAGTACTTC. Residues: CASAREGGAYEQYF. The chain carries TRBV6-6 and TRBJ2-7; D may be TRBD2 (7 bases). The V end lost 8 bases, the J end lost 2 bases, and 16 bases lay between the germline ends. The CDR3 loop spans 14 amino acids. Germline CDR1 is MNHNY and CDR2 is SVGAGI (reference sequence).

The chain joins TRBV19 to TRBJ2-2, with 7 bases identical to TRBD2. The CDR3 spans 14 residues. The ends lost 4 bases at V and 4 bases at J; junction bases unmatched: 3. CDR1 LNHDA and CDR2 SQIVND come from the germline V gene (reference sequence). The CDR3 coding sequence is TGTGCCAGTAGTAGAGGCGGGGGCACCGGGGAGCTGTTTTTT. Protein sequence: CASSRGGGTGELFF.

The chain carries TRBV6-5 and TRBJ2-7; D is perhaps TRBD1 or TRBD2 (5 bases each). CDR1 MNHEY and CDR2 SVGAGI come from the germline V gene. V shed 4 bases and J shed 5 bases, with 18 bases lying between them. This CDR3 region has 15 residues. CDR3 sequence (DNA): TGTGCCAGCAGTTCAGCGGCGAGGGGCGAGGACGAGCAGTACTTC. Its protein is CASSSAARGEDEQYF.

The V and J genes are TRBV11-2 and TRBJ2-5; the match to TRBD2 covers 14 bases. The CDR3 extends over 16 amino acids. The V and J ends lost 1 base and 2 bases, in that order; junction bases with no gene match: 0. The germline V gene encodes CDR1 SGHAT and CDR2 FQNNGV. CDR3 sequence reads: CASSLGLAGGQETQYF. DNA of the CDR3: TGTGCCAGCAGCTTAGGACTAGCGGGAGGGCAAGAGACCCAGTACTTC.